The TCR beta chain under discussion was sequenced for a study of blood T cell repertoires in COVID-19. In the study's own analysis: Estimated nucleated cell counts came from reference gene primer amplification. The method was immunoSEQ multiplex PCR; TCRdb's version includes in-frame clones alone and lacks a portion of them. V, J and clone size derive from that table, while D and trimming were established from the DNA sequence. Of roughly 140,000 clones in the sample, around 88% are singletons; the top ten hold 25% to 30%. Sequenced material: peripheral blood. The sequence was obtained from a human donor in a cohort sampled during active COVID-19.

CDR3 residues: CASSYIPRTGVYSNQPQHF. The CDR3 nucleotides are TGTGCCAGCAGTTATATCCCTCGGACAGGGGTCTATAGCAATCAGCCCCAGCATTTT. V usage is TRBV6-2 or TRBV6-3 and J usage is TRBJ1-5; 9 bases are shared with TRBD1. J was trimmed by 0 bases and V by 3 bases; bases with no gene match: 12. This CDR3 comprises 19 residues. Germline V gives CDR1 MNHEY, CDR2 SVGEGT.